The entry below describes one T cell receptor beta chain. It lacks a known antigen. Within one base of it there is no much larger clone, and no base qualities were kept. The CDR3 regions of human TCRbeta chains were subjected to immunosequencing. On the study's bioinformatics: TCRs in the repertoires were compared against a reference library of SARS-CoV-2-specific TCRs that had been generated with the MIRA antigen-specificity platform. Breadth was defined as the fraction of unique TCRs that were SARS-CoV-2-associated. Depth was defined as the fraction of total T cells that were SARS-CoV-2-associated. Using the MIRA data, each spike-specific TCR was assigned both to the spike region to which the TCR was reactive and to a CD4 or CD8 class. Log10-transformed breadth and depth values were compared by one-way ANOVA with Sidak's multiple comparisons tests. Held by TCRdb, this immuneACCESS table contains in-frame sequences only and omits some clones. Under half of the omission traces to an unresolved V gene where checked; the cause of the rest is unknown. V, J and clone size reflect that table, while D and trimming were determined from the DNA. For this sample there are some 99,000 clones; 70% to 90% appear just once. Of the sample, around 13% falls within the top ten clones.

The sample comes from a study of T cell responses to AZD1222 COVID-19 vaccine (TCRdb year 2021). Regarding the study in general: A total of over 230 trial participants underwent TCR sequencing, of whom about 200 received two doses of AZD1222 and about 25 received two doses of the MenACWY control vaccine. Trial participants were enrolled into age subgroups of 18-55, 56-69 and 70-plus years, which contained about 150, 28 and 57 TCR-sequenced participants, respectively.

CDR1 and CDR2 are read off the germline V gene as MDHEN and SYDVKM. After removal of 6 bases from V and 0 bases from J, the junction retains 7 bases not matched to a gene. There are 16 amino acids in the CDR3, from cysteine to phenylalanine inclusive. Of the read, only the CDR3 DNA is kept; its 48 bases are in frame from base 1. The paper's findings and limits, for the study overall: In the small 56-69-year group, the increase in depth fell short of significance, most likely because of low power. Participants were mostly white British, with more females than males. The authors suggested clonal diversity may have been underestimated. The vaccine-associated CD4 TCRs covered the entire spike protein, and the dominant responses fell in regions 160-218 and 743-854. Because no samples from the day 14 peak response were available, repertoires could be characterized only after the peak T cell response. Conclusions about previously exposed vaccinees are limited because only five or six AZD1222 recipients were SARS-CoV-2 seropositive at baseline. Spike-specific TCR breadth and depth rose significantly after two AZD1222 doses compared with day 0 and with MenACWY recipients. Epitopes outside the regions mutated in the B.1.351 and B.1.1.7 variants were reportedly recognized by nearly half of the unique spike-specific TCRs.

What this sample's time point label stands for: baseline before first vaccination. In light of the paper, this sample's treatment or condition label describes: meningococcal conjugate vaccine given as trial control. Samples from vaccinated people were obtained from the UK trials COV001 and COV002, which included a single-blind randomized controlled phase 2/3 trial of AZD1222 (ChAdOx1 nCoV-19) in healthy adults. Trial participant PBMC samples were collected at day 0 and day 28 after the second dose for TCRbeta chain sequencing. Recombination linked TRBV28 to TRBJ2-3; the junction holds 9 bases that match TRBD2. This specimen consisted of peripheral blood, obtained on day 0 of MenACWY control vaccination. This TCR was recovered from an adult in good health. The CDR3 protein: CASSLTSGLSTDTQYF. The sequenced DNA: TGTGCCAGCAGCCTTACTAGCGGGTTAAGCACAGATACGCAGTATTTT.